These 18 T cell receptor beta chains were sequenced from one sample in a study of blood T cell repertoires in COVID-19. TCRdb's copy holds only in-frame clones and misses some; the assay was immunoSEQ multiplex PCR. The sample includes hundreds of thousands of clones, approximately 90% of them seen just once. Sequencing was performed on PBMCs or T cells enriched from blood (not recorded which). The receptors come from a man in his forties who had recovered from COVID-19.

The CDR3 nucleotides read TGTGCCAGCAGCTTGGAAGCAGGGCCAAGCGAGCAGTACTTC. Amino acids: CASSLEAGPSEQYF. The gene calls are TRBV5-4 and TRBJ2-7; the D gene is possibly TRBD1 (5 bases). This CDR3 is built from 14 residues. The V gene lost 0 bases and the J gene lost 6 bases, with 13 bases spanning the gap. Germline CDR1 is SGHNT and CDR2 is YYREEE (reference sequence).

The chain couples TRBV5-5 to TRBJ2-3, with 10 nucleotides matching TRBD1. Per the germline V gene, CDR1 is SGHKS and CDR2 is YYEKEE (reference sequence). The CDR3 spans 15 residues. V was pared by 4 bases and J by 1 base, with 3 bases of the junction left unmatched. The CDR3 is CASSTGQGGTDTQYF. In DNA, the CDR3 is TGTGCCAGCAGCACCGGACAGGGGGGCACAGATACGCAGTATTTT.

The rearrangement uses TRBV25-1 and TRBJ1-4, with D possibly TRBD1 on 5 matching bases. The V and J ends lost 1 base and 7 bases respectively, with 13 bases between them. Germline loops: CDR1 MGHDK, CDR2 SYGVNS. The CDR3 length is 15 residues. CDR3 amino acids: CASSESLGGSEKLFF. CDR3 coding DNA: TGTGCCAGCAGTGAATCGTTGGGGGGAAGTGAAAAACTGTTTTTT.

The chain links TRBV19 to TRBJ1-1; no clear D gene. V lost 7 bases and J lost 3, with 12 bases in between. The length of the CDR3 is 13 residues. Germline V CDR1 and CDR2: LNHDA, SQIVND (reference sequence). This CDR3 is CASMWARDTEAFF. For the CDR3, the DNA is TGTGCCAGTATGTGGGCGAGGGACACTGAAGCTTTCTTT.

J is TRBJ2-2 and V is TRBV5-5; the match to TRBD2 covers 8 bases. The CDR3 spans 17 residues. The germline CDR1 and CDR2 sequences are SGHKS and YYEKEE (reference sequence). V was clipped by 0 bases and J by 4 bases; unmatched bases: 8. The CDR3 loop reads CASSLEPAGVGTGELFF. CDR3 DNA: TGTGCCAGCAGCTTGGAACCAGCGGGAGTCGGCACCGGGGAGCTGTTTTTT.

This clone qualifies as medium-sized. The chain employs TRBV4-3 and TRBJ2-3, with 15 bases that match TRBD2. Germline CDR1 reads LGHNA; CDR2 reads YSLEER. This CDR3 contains 17 residues. V shed 2 bases, J shed 1 base, and the junction held 1 base outside the gene matches. Written as DNA, the CDR3 is TGCGCCAGCAGCCAAAGGACTAGCGGGGGGGGCACAGATACGCAGTATTTT. This sequence encodes CASSQRTSGGGTDTQYF.

The chain combines TRBV6-5 with TRBJ1-2, with TRBD1 identical over 7 bases. The CDR3 is 16 amino acids. The germline gives CDR1 MNHEY, CDR2 SVGAGI. V shed 0 bases, J shed 5 bases, and the junction held 9 bases outside the gene matches. The CDR3 nucleotides are TGTGCCAGCAGTTACTCCCTATCGACAGGGTTATATGGCTACACCTTC. It yields the protein CASSYSLSTGLYGYTF.

The chain couples TRBV19 to TRBJ2-5; TRBD1 matches 7 bases. The CDR3 spans 15 residues. Germline V gives CDR1 LNHDA, CDR2 SQIVND (reference sequence). V trimming: 6 bases; J trimming: 5 bases; junction bases outside the gene matches: 12. The CDR3 region has the DNA TGTGCCAGTAGGATGACAGGGATGAATTGGGAGACCCAGTACTTC. It is translated as CASRMTGMNWETQYF.

This clone showed up just once. J is TRBJ1-2 and V is TRBV18, with 8 positions matching TRBD1. V dropped 4 bases and J dropped 0; count of bases not matched to a gene: 7. The CDR3 has 16 amino acids. The germline gives CDR1 KGHSH, CDR2 LQKENI. The DNA for the CDR3 is TGTGCCAGCTCACAAACCCAGGGGGCGTCTAACTATGGCTACACCTTC. Translated, it gives CASSQTQGASNYGYTF. The variable domain in full, with the rest retrieved from reference TRBV18 and TRBJ1-2, is NAGVMQNPRHLVRRRGQEARLRCSPMKGHSHVYWYRQLPEEGLKFMVYLQKENIIDESGMPKERFSAEFPKEGPSILRIQQVVRGDSAAYFCASSQTQGASNYGYTFGSGTRLTVV.

This clone appeared a single time. The chain recombines TRBV24-1 with TRBJ1-2; 7 bases agree with TRBD1. J gave up 1 base and V 1 base, and 11 bases lay outside the gene matches. CDR3 length: 18 amino acids. CDR1 and CDR2 (germline): KGHDR, SFDVKD. Here the CDR3 DNA reads TGTGCCACCAGTGATTTTAAGCGGGCCCAGGGGGTTAACTATGGCTACACCTTC. This codes for CATSDFKRAQGVNYGYTF.

The rearrangement joins TRBV24-1 to TRBJ1-4; D gene unclear. Trimming left V 4 bases short and J 5 bases short, with 4 bases between. Germline V gene lookup returns CDR1 KGHDR and CDR2 SFDVKD. This CDR3 has 12 amino acids. This chain's CDR3 is CATSDPNEKLFF. CDR3 sequence (DNA): TGTGCCACCAGTGACCCAAATGAAAAACTGTTTTTT.

The chain has TRBV4-3 and TRBJ1-4, with TRBD1 matching over 9 bases. Germline V gene data show CDR1 as LGHNA and CDR2 as YSLEER. V lost 3 bases to trimming and J lost 8 bases; unmatched junction nucleotides: 4. The CDR3 is 14 amino acids. Here the CDR3 reads CASSQGQGREKLFF. Written as DNA, the CDR3 is TGCGCCAGCAGCCAGGGACAGGGTAGGGAAAAACTGTTTTTT.

V and J are TRBV7-8 and TRBJ1-1, with D maybe TRBD1 (5 bases). Germline lookup yields CDR1 SGHVS and CDR2 FQNEAQ. With 6 bases removed from V and 2 bases from J, the gap between germline ends came to 10 bases. The CDR3 contains 13 residues. The CDR3 is CASSQDRNTEAFF. The CDR3 region has the DNA TGTGCCAGCAGTCAAGACAGAAACACTGAAGCTTTCTTT.

This clone came up once. This chain joins TRBV4-2 and TRBJ2-1; 9 nucleotides line up with TRBD1. V was clipped by 2 bases and J by 6 bases; unmatched bases: 5. Looked up from germline, CDR1 is LGHNA and CDR2 is YNFKEQ. This CDR3 region has 15 residues. DNA of the CDR3: TGTGCCAGCAGCCAAACCGGGACAGGGTTCAATGAGCAGTTCTTC. Protein sequence: CASSQTGTGFNEQFF.

The chain has TRBV6-5 and TRBJ2-3, with no clear D. V was shortened by 6 bases and J by 0 bases, with 7 bases between the two germline ends. Looked up from germline, CDR1 is MNHEY and CDR2 is SVGAGI. There are 13 residues in the CDR3. CDR3 sequence reads: CASSRPSTDTQYF. The CDR3 coding sequence is TGTGCCAGCAGCCGTCCTAGCACAGATACGCAGTATTTT.

In its sample, this clone was seen once. The genes are TRBV30 and TRBJ1-4, with D possibly being TRBD1 (5 bases). The CDR3 runs 14 residues. The germline V gene encodes CDR1 GTSNPN and CDR2 SVGIG (reference sequence). Trimming left V 8 bases short and J 0 bases short, with 13 bases between. The CDR3 sequence: CAGAEGATNEKLFF. The CDR3 DNA reads TGTGCCGGTGCGGAAGGGGCAACTAATGAAAAACTGTTTTTT.

The rearrangement joins TRBV30 to TRBJ2-3; TRBD1 aligns across 9 bases. V shed 7 bases, J shed 2 bases, and the junction held 4 bases outside the gene matches. The length of the CDR3 is 13 residues. The germline V gene has CDR1 GTSNPN and CDR2 SVGIG (reference sequence). This CDR3 is CASDRGDTDTQYF. CDR3 coding DNA: TGTGCCTCTGACAGGGGGGACACAGATACGCAGTATTTT.

The rearrangement joins TRBV19 to TRBJ1-1, with 8 bases fitting TRBD1. Germline-derived CDR1 and CDR2 are LNHDA and SQIVND (reference sequence). With 5 bases clipped from V and 5 bases from J, the junction kept 13 bases outside the gene matches. The CDR3 spans 16 residues. DNA of the CDR3: TGTGCCAGTAGTTTCTCACAGGGGGACAAAGTTACTGAAGCTTTCTTT. Protein product: CASSFSQGDKVTEAFF.